This T cell receptor beta chain was sequenced for a study of T-cell memory formation after mild COVID-19. On the study more broadly: The two donors had largely donor-specific TCR clusters. General observations from the study: Among clones contracting day 15 to 85, CD4/CD8 was balanced, whereas later expanders leaned CD4+. Some responding clones appeared in pre-infection memory, suggesting cross-reactive memory joined.

TCRdb ran MiXCR on the 5' RACE reads and lists one entry per CDR3 protein. The data contain 350,000 to 400,000 distinct CDR3 sequences, roughly an eighth of them seen just once; the ten biggest clones take up around a fifth. With regard to this clonotype: Its antigen is still unknown.

This CDR3 has 13 residues. V shed 0 bases, J shed 10 bases, and the junction held 2 bases outside the gene matches. From germline, CDR1 is SGHNT and CDR2 YYREEE (reference sequence). The sequenced sample consisted of PBMCs or a T cell subset sorted from them (not recorded which). The source is a young man who had mild COVID-19 (a few samples of this study predate the infection). Cell type and time point are not known. The genes are TRBV5-4 and TRBJ1-4; 8 positions agree with TRBD1. CDR3 loop: CASSLDQGAKLFF. The CDR3 DNA reads TGTGCCAGCAGCTTGGATCAGGGGGCAAAACTGTTTTTT.